These T cell receptor beta chains were read from a single sample in a study of preoperative IRX-2 immunotherapy in early breast cancer. Repertoires were generated with immunoSEQ multiplex PCR, while TCRdb's copy carries only in-frame clones and drops some. Seen here are about 32,000 clones, 83% observed once, and the top ten hold about 2.7%. The sequencing here drew on lymph node tissue, taken from a patient treated with IRX-2 immunotherapy. These TCRs come from a human donor with breast cancer. The CDR3 runs from the conserved cysteine through the conserved F or W. The D gene is left open where the match is weak. The size entry is marked missing in some rows and otherwise reads once, few, many or a size class.

>TRBJ2-1|TRBV6-8|.|.
TGTGCCAGCAGCCATACTTCAGGGAGGCAGGGGGGTGAGCAGTTCTTC
CASSHTSGRQGGEQFF
>TRBJ1-2|TRBV10-2|.|.
TGCGCCAGCAGTGCACGGTCCAGGCCCAACTATGGCTACACCTTC
CASSARSRPNYGYTF
>TRBJ1-2|TRBV5-1|TRBD1|.
TGCGCCAGCAGCCAAGAGATCGGGACAGGGTATGGCTACACCTTC
CASSQEIGTGYGYTF
>TRBJ1-1|TRBV5-1|.|.
TGCGCCAGCAGCAGGGGGACATTTAACCTGAACACTGAAGCTTTCTTT
CASSRGTFNLNTEAFF
>TRBJ1-2|TRBV28|.|.
TGTGCCAGCAGTCCCCGGGGGGTTTATGGCTACACCTTC
CASSPRGVYGYTF
>TRBJ1-5|TRBV1|.|.
TGCGCCAGCAGCCAACGGAGAGAGGGGCAGCCCCAGCATTTT
CASSQRREGQPQHF
>TRBJ2-5|TRBV6-8|.|once
TGTGCCAGCAGTTACCTGAGAGTCCACGAGACCCAGTACTTC
CASSYLRVHETQYF
>TRBJ2-2|TRBV6-7|.|.
TGTGCCAGCAGTCACTACACCGGGGAGCTGTTTTTT
CASSHYTGELFF
>TRBJ2-7|TRBV28|.|.
TGTGCCAGCAAAAGAACCGGGACCTCCTACGAGCAGTACTTC
CASKRTGTSYEQYF
>TRBJ2-1|TRBV18|TRBD2|.
TGTGCCAGCTCACCCGGGGGGGCAAATGAGCAGTTCTTC
CASSPGGANEQFF
>TRBJ2-7|TRBV6-8|TRBD1|.
TGTGCCAGCAGTGGGGTGACAGGGGCCTTATACGAGCAGTACTTC
CASSGVTGALYEQYF
>TRBJ2-1|TRBV5-1|.|.
TGCGCCAGCAGCCCGACCGGGAGCCCCAGCTACAATGAGCAGTTCTTC
CASSPTGSPSYNEQFF
>TRBJ2-5|TRBV22-1|.|.
TGTGCCATCAGCAGTCCAGGGGGCACGGAGACCCAGTACTTC
CAISSPGGTETQYF
>TRBJ1-3|TRBV2|.|.
TGTGCCAGCAGTGAATCAGGAAACACCATATATTTT
CASSESGNTIYF
>TRBJ2-5|TRBV5-1|TRBD2|.
TGCGCCAGCAGCGTCACCTTAGCGGGAGGGCCAGAGACCCAGTACTTC
CASSVTLAGGPETQYF
>TRBJ2-1|TRBV6-7|.|.
TGTGCCAGCAGTGAAGCAGTCGTGGCTGGGCCTCACAATGAGCAGTTCTTC
CASSEAVVAGPHNEQFF
>TRBJ2-1|TRBV30|TRBD1|few
TGTGCCTGGAGTCGGGACAGGGGGTCTCAGTTCTTC
CAWSRDRGSQFF
>TRBJ2-1|TRBV6-4|TRBD2|once
TGTGCCAGCAGTCTAGCGGGGGGGCGACGGGAGCAGTTCTTC
CASSLAGGRREQFF
>TRBJ2-3|TRBV19|.|.
TGTGCCAGTAGTAGGGACGGATTTAGCACAGATACGCAGTATTTT
CASSRDGFSTDTQYF
>TRBJ2-7|TRBV14|.|.
TGTGCCAGCAGCCAATCGGATCGGGAACTCAAGACCTACGAGCAGTACTTC
CASSQSDRELKTYEQYF
>TRBJ1-3|TRBV18|.|.
TGTGCCAGCTCACCACGGGGAAACACCATATATTTT
CASSPRGNTIYF
>TRBJ2-2|TRBV4-1|.|.
TGCGCCAGCAGTCGACTGGTGAACACCGGGGAGCTGTTTTTT
CASSRLVNTGELFF
>TRBJ1-2|TRBV11-3|.|.
TGTGCCAGCAGCCCGCACGGGGGCGGCGACTATGGCTACACCTTC
CASSPHGGGDYGYTF
>TRBJ1-1|TRBV6-8|.|.
TGTGCCAGCACCGTCGGGGGTACGGGGACTGAAGCTTTCTTT
CASTVGGTGTEAFF
>TRBJ2-2|TRBV6-8|.|.
TGTGCCAGCAGCCCTAGGGTCGGGGAGCTGTTTTTT
CASSPRVGELFF
>TRBJ2-3|TRBV19|TRBD1|.
TGTGCCAGTAGTCAGGGGGTCGGTACAGATACGCAGTATTTT
CASSQGVGTDTQYF
>TRBJ2-1|TRBV19|TRBD2|.
TGTGCCACCACCGCGGGAGACTTGGGGTGGAATGAGCAGTTCTTC
CATTAGDLGWNEQFF
>TRBJ1-3|TRBV6-8|TRBD1|.
TGTGCCATCAGCGACAGGGTAGGTGGAAACACCATATATTTT
CAISDRVGGNTIYF
>TRBJ2-5|TRBV5-1|TRBD2|.
TGCGCCAGCAGCTTGGTCGCGGGGGGAGGGCAAGAGACCCAGTACTTC
CASSLVAGGGQETQYF
>TRBJ2-5|TRBV2|.|.
TGTGCCAGCCAAGGGGCTGGAGCGGCCCAGTACTTC
CASQGAGAAQYF
>TRBJ2-2|TRBV28|TRBD1|.
TGTGCCAGCAGCCGCGGGGGACAGGGTCGTAACGGGGAGCTGTTTTTT
CASSRGGQGRNGELFF
>TRBJ2-7|TRBV6-8|TRBD2|.
TGTGCCAGCAGTCCCATAGCGGGGGCCAAAACGGAGCAGTACTTC
CASSPIAGAKTEQYF
>TRBJ2-5|TRBV29-1|TRBD1|.
TGCAGCGTGCAGGGGGCGAGTCGAGAGACCCAGTACTTC
CSVQGASRETQYF
>TRBJ2-1|TRBV6-8|.|.
TGTGCCAGCAGTTTGGTGGGGGGATTATCCTACAATGAGCAGTTCTTC
CASSLVGGLSYNEQFF
>TRBJ2-1|TRBV7-7|TRBD2|.
TGTGCCAGCAGCTCCGTTGCGGGAGCCTACAATGAGCAGTTCTTC
CASSSVAGAYNEQFF
>TRBJ2-1|TRBV30|.|.
TGTGCCTGGTCTCCGGGACTGTCAAATGAGCAGTTCTTC
CAWSPGLSNEQFF
>TRBJ2-2|TRBV6-8|.|.
TGTGCCAGCGAGAGTAGGACCACCGGGGAGCTGTTTTTT
CASESRTTGELFF
>TRBJ1-4|TRBV6-9|.|.
TGTGCCAGAAAACCGGACAGTAATGAAAAACTGTTTTTT
CARKPDSNEKLFF
>TRBJ1-1|TRBV19|.|.
TGTGCCAGTATCGGGGACGGTACTGAAGCTTTCTTT
CASIGDGTEAFF
>TRBJ1-2|TRBV5-1|TRBD1|.
TGCGCCAGCAGTCAATCAACAGGGGGCCGGTATGGCTACACCTTC
CASSQSTGGRYGYTF
>TRBJ1-2|TRBV19|.|once
TGTGCCAGTAGTATTGATCGGGCCGTTGCCTATGATGGCTACACCTTC
CASSIDRAVAYDGYTF
>TRBJ2-1|TRBV19|TRBD2|.
TGTGCCAGTAGTATCCATCCGGGACTAGCGGGGGACTCCTACAATGAGCAGTTCTTC
CASSIHPGLAGDSYNEQFF
>TRBJ1-1|TRBV6-9|.|once
TGTGCCAGCAGTTACGGCGGCCCTGAAGCTTTCTTT
CASSYGGPEAFF
>TRBJ2-2|TRBV23-1|.|few
TGCGCCAGCAGCCAAACGGGGGAGATCTCCGGGGAGCTGTTTTTT
CASSQTGEISGELFF
>TRBJ2-1|TRBV11-3|.|.
TGTGCCAGCAGCTTACGCATATCCTACAATGAGCAGTTCTTC
CASSLRISYNEQFF
>TRBJ1-1|TRBV4-1|.|few
TGCGCCAGCAGCGAGAACAGGGACTTTGAAGCTTTCTTT
CASSENRDFEAFF
>TRBJ2-3|TRBV15|.|.
TGTGCCACCAGCAGACAGGGGGGGAGCACAGATACGCAGTATTTT
CATSRQGGSTDTQYF
>TRBJ1-1|TRBV19|.|.
TGTGCCAGTATAGGAGTAGGGGGGTACACTGAAGCTTTCTTT
CASIGVGGYTEAFF
>TRBJ1-4|TRBV6-8|.|few
TGTGCCATCAGTGTTAACGGGGAAAAACTGTTTTTT
CAISVNGEKLFF
>TRBJ2-7|TRBV1|.|.
TGCGCCAGCAGCCGCGAACTCCGGGGCGGAAGCTCCTACGAGCAGTACTTC
CASSRELRGGSSYEQYF